This T cell receptor (beta chain) derives from a study of preoperative IRX-2 immunotherapy in early breast cancer. The assay was immunoSEQ multiplex PCR, and TCRdb's table has in-frame clones only and misses some. Here the sample spans over 55,000 clones, approximately 95% being singletons. Germline-derived CDR1 and CDR2 are SGDLS and YYNGEE. The CDR3 is 15 residues long. With 4 bases removed from V and 9 bases from J, the gap between germline ends came to 22 bases. As to treatment: preoperative locoregional IRX-2 cytokine immunotherapy. Patients received preoperative, locoregional IRX-2 cytokine immunotherapy in a phase Ib study.

The TCR originated in a human donor with breast cancer. Collection of the sample occurred from a patient treated with IRX-2 immunotherapy. The rearrangement joins TRBV9 to TRBJ1-1, with D possibly matching TRBD1 (5 bases). The CDR3 coding sequence is TGTGCCAGCAGCCCTGGGGGGACCCCTCATACCCAAGCTTTCTTT. Translating it yields CASSPGGTPHTQAFF.